The 32 T cell receptor beta chains below come from one sample, sequenced in a study of T cell responses to AZD1222 COVID-19 vaccine. The protocol was immunoSEQ multiplex PCR, while the TCRdb copy is restricted to in-frame clones and leaves out a portion. This table has fewer than 120,000 clones, roughly four fifths appearing once. Sequences were derived from peripheral blood, sampled on day 0 of AZD1222 vaccination. The source is an adult in good health.

The rearrangement uses TRBV9 and TRBJ1-1; D gene ambiguous. The length of the CDR3 is 13 residues. The germline gives CDR1 SGDLS, CDR2 YYNGEE. Trimming took off 1 base at V and 1 base at J, with 5 bases between the two ends. The chain's CDR3 is CASSVIGNTEAFF. The CDR3 nucleotides are TGTGCCAGCAGCGTAATCGGGAACACTGAAGCTTTCTTT.

This clone was seen a few times. The chain links TRBV6-2 or TRBV6-3 to TRBJ1-1; TRBD1 matches 9 bases. Germline V gene sequence: CDR1 MNHEY, CDR2 SVGEGT. V was clipped by 2 bases and J by 10 bases; unmatched bases: 5. The CDR3 loop spans 13 amino acids. CDR3 nucleotide sequence: TGTGCCAGCAGTTACCGGGACAGGGAGGGAGCTTTCTTT. Protein sequence: CASSYRDREGAFF.

This chain joins TRBV28 and TRBJ2-7, with 8 bases lining up with TRBD2. CDR1 and CDR2 from the germline V gene are MDHEN and SYDVKM. With V trimmed by 3 bases and J by 7 bases, 5 bases remained unmatched. The CDR3 has 13 residues. Here the CDR3 reads CASSFPRGGEQYF. CDR3 in DNA: TGTGCCAGCAGTTTCCCTCGCGGGGGGGAGCAGTACTTC.

A few counts support this clone. The chain employs TRBV18 and TRBJ1-4; D is uncertain. The CDR3 consists of 13 residues. Germline V lookup: CDR1 KGHSH, CDR2 LQKENI. Trimming pared 6 bases from V and 7 bases from J, leaving 12 bases between. CDR3 residues: CASSDQWGEKLFF. The CDR3, as DNA: TGTGCCAGCTCCGACCAATGGGGTGAAAAACTGTTTTTT.

V usage is TRBV24-1 and J usage is TRBJ1-2; 9 nucleotides align to TRBD1. Germline lookup yields CDR1 KGHDR and CDR2 SFDVKD. The V and J ends lost 9 bases and 6 bases, in that order; junction bases with no gene match: 7. There are 13 residues in the CDR3. The CDR3 sequence: CATAITGGNGYTF. DNA of the CDR3: TGTGCCACCGCTATTACAGGGGGCAATGGCTACACCTTC.

The genes are TRBV6-2 or TRBV6-3 and TRBJ2-3; 8 nucleotides agree with TRBD2. V shed 6 bases, J shed 5 bases, and the junction held 7 bases outside the gene matches. Per the germline V gene, CDR1 is MNHEY and CDR2 is SVGEGT. The CDR3 spans 14 residues. Written as DNA, the CDR3 is TGTGCCAGCAGCTCGGCGGGGGGAGGAGATACGCAGTATTTT. It yields the protein CASSSAGGGDTQYF.

The rearrangement joins TRBV19 to TRBJ2-7; 13 positions agree with TRBD2. This CDR3 comprises 17 residues. V gave up 1 base and J gave up 0 bases; unmatched junction bases: 3. CDR1 and CDR2 (germline): LNHDA, SQIVND (reference sequence). The CDR3 nucleotides are TGTGCCAGTAGTATAGGCGGACTAGCGGGAGACTCCTACGAGCAGTACTTC. It codes for CASSIGGLAGDSYEQYF.

The CDR3 DNA follows: TGCGCCAGCAGCCCCAAGGTAGGAGGAGAGAACACTGAAGCTTTCTTT. Translated, it gives CASSPKVGGENTEAFF. The chain carries TRBV4-3 and TRBJ1-1; D call uncertain. Germline CDR1 LGHNA, CDR2 YSLEER. The CDR3 runs to 16 residues. Between the trimmed V and J ends, which lost 4 bases and 1 base, there was a span of 16 bases.

The CDR3 sequence is CASSSSGRYEQYF. The CDR3 coding sequence is TGTGCCAGCAGTTCAAGCGGGAGGTACGAGCAGTACTTC. The chain links TRBV27 to TRBJ2-7, with 9 bases fitting TRBD2. CDR1 is MNHEY and CDR2 is SMNVEV in the germline V gene (reference sequence). Trimming took 4 bases from V and 4 from J; bases not matched to a gene: 2. This CDR3 contains 13 residues.

V usage is TRBV11-3 and J usage is TRBJ2-7; TRBD1 agrees at 10 bases. In germline, CDR1 is SGHNT, CDR2 YENEEA. This CDR3 comprises 15 residues. V gave up 5 bases and J gave up 0 bases; unmatched junction bases: 4. In DNA form, the CDR3 reads TGTGCCAGCAGCAGGACAGGGGGGAGCTCCTACGAGCAGTACTTC. This translates into CASSRTGGSSYEQYF.

This clone was observed a single time. This chain joins TRBV9 and TRBJ2-3, with D unclear. From germline, CDR1 is SGDLS and CDR2 YYNGEE. V lost 2 bases, J lost 6 bases, and 10 bases lay in between. The CDR3 spans 13 residues. In DNA form, the CDR3 reads TGTGCCAGCAGCGTTTTCTCCCCTGATACGCAGTATTTT. This sequence encodes CASSVFSPDTQYF.

The gene calls are TRBV6-2 or TRBV6-3 and TRBJ2-7; D perhaps matches TRBD2 (5 bases). Germline assignment: CDR1 MNHEY and CDR2 SVGEGT. Trimming cost V 0 bases and J 0 bases, with 18 bases left between them. CDR3 length equals 18 residues. The CDR3 nucleotides are TGTGCCAGCAGTTACTCGATTGGTAGGTCGGGAAGCTCCTACGAGCAGTACTTC. Translation gives CASSYSIGRSGSSYEQYF.

J is TRBJ1-3 and V is TRBV7-5; the D call TRBD1 from the table was never checked on the DNA. TRBV7-5 is flagged as a pseudogene. CDR3 length: 17 residues. This CDR3 reads CVRSSKPGQGSGNTIYF. In nucleotides, the CDR3 is TGTGTCAGAAGCTCCAAGCCGGGACAGGGTTCCGGAAACACCATATATTTT.

This clone was detected a few times. V and J are TRBV7-6 and TRBJ2-7; D uncertain. This CDR3 region has 12 residues. The germline gives CDR1 SGHVS, CDR2 FNYEAQ. V lost 8 bases and J 0 bases, leaving 8 bases between the germline ends. The CDR3 region is CASGFSSYEQYF. In DNA, the CDR3 is TGTGCCAGCGGGTTTAGCTCCTACGAGCAGTACTTC.

J is TRBJ1-1 and V is TRBV7-3; maybe TRBD1 (5 bases). The CDR3 loop spans 13 amino acids. In germline, CDR1 is SGHTA, CDR2 FQGTGA. The V and J ends lost 5 bases and 1 base respectively, with 8 bases between them. CDR3 in DNA: TGTGCCAGCAGCCAAACAGGGAACACTGAAGCTTTCTTT. Its translation is CASSQTGNTEAFF.

The chain has TRBV5-4 and TRBJ1-6, with a possible D match to TRBD1 (6 bases). The germline V gene has CDR1 SGHNT and CDR2 YYREEE (reference sequence). CDR3 length: 17 residues. V was pared by 0 bases and J by 8 bases, with 18 bases between. This CDR3 is CASSLALGGAVYSPLHF. The CDR3 bases are TGTGCCAGCAGCTTGGCATTGGGGGGGGCGGTTTATTCACCCCTCCACTTT.

There are a few counts of this clone. V gene TRBV5-1 combines with J gene TRBJ2-1; 11 bases are shared with TRBD2. The CDR3 length is 16 residues. V was clipped by 3 bases and J by 7 bases; unmatched bases: 9. Germline loops: CDR1 SGHRS, CDR2 YFSETQ. The CDR3 DNA reads as TGCGCCAGCAGCTCCCTACTAGCGGGGGTCTCAAATGAGCAGTTCTTC. As protein: CASSSLLAGVSNEQFF.

The chain joins TRBV6-2 or TRBV6-3 to TRBJ2-7, with D tentatively TRBD2 (6 bases). The CDR3 spans 14 residues. Between the trimmed V and J ends, which lost 7 bases and 2 bases, there was a span of 15 bases. CDR1 is MNHEY, CDR2 SVGEGT, per germline. This chain's CDR3 is CASNPRGSPYEQYF. DNA for the CDR3: TGTGCCAGCAACCCCCGGGGGAGTCCCTACGAGCAGTACTTC.

This CDR3 is CASSYSAANTGELFF. DNA for the CDR3: TGTGCCAGCAGTTACTCCGCCGCGAACACCGGGGAGCTGTTTTTT. The chain recombines TRBV6-6 with TRBJ2-2; D gene ambiguous. This CDR3 has 15 residues. The germline gives CDR1 MNHNY, CDR2 SVGAGI (reference sequence). V gave up 0 bases and J gave up 0 bases, with 5 bases separating them.

The chain employs TRBV6-6 and TRBJ1-1; D remains unclear. This CDR3 region has 13 residues. Germline assignment: CDR1 MNHNY and CDR2 SVGAGI (reference sequence). The V gene lost 2 bases and the J gene lost 2 bases, with 6 bases spanning the gap. The CDR3 nucleotides are TGTGCCAGCAGTTACAGGCCCAACACTGAAGCTTTCTTT. It encodes CASSYRPNTEAFF.

The genes are TRBV3-1 (or the pseudogene TRBV3-2) and TRBJ1-5, with D maybe TRBD1 (5 bases). The CDR3 is 15 residues long. V shed 5 bases and J shed 0 bases, with 11 bases lying between them. Germline CDR1 and CDR2: LGHDT and YNNKEL (reference sequence). CDR3 residues: CASSLGTSSNQPQHF. In DNA, the CDR3 is TGTGCCAGCAGCTTGGGGACTTCTAGCAATCAGCCCCAGCATTTT.

This clone was counted a single time. This chain connects TRBV2 to TRBJ2-5; TRBD1 matches at 12 bases. With 5 bases clipped from V and 5 bases from J, the junction kept 3 bases outside the gene matches. In germline, CDR1 is SNHLY, CDR2 FYNNEI. The CDR3 spans 14 residues. The CDR3 DNA reads TGTGCCAGCAGTTTGGGACAGGGGGCGGAGACCCAGTACTTC. Translating it yields CASSLGQGAETQYF.

V gene TRBV5-1 combines with J gene TRBJ1-3; D not certain. The germline gives CDR1 SGHRS, CDR2 YFSETQ. V lost 2 bases to trimming and J lost 2 bases, with 5 bases between them. The CDR3 totals 13 residues. The CDR3 spells CASSLVAGNTIYF. CDR3 DNA: TGCGCCAGCAGCTTAGTCGCTGGAAACACCATATATTTT.

The J gene is TRBJ2-4, the V gene TRBV2, with D perhaps TRBD2 (5 bases). Germline V CDR1 and CDR2: SNHLY, FYNNEI. V was pared by 8 bases and J by 4 bases, with 9 bases between. The CDR3 loop spans 12 amino acids. In DNA, the CDR3 is TGTGCCAGCGGACGGGAAAAAAACATTCAGTACTTC. Its translation is CASGREKNIQYF.

This clone was seen just once. This chain connects TRBV18 to TRBJ1-5; a weak D match, TRBD1 (5 bases). The germline CDR1 and CDR2 sequences are KGHSH and LQKENI. The ends were cut back, 3 bases at V and 6 bases at J, with 9 bases in the middle. The CDR3 contains 13 residues. The CDR3 bases are TGTGCCAGCTCACCGGGGGTGGTTCAGCCCCAGCATTTT. It translates to CASSPGVVQPQHF.

By its share, this clone is large (0.1 to 1%). The CDR3 nucleotides read TGTGCCAGCAGCAATAGACTCGGCGGCTCCTACAATGAGCAGTTCTTC. Translating gives CASSNRLGGSYNEQFF. The chain combines TRBV28 with TRBJ2-1, with unresolved D. The V gene lost 6 bases and the J gene lost 0 bases, with 15 bases spanning the gap. Germline V gene lookup returns CDR1 MDHEN and CDR2 SYDVKM. The CDR3 has 16 amino acids.

This clone appeared a few times. The J gene is TRBJ1-2, the V gene TRBV4-3; 8 bases agree with TRBD1. The CDR3 runs to 18 residues. Germline V CDR1 and CDR2: LGHNA, YSLEER. V shed 1 base, J shed 1 base, and the junction held 11 bases outside the gene matches. CDR3 coding DNA: TGCGCCAGCAGCCAAGGCCCCGGGGTGACAGGGGATAACTATGGCTACACCTTC. It translates to CASSQGPGVTGDNYGYTF.

This chain links TRBV5-4 with TRBJ2-1, with 9 bases that match TRBD1. CDR3 length: 16 amino acids. V lost 4 bases and J lost 5; bases outside the gene matches: 10. Germline V CDR1 and CDR2: SGHNT, YYREEE (reference sequence). The CDR3 sequence: CASSVPGTGLDNEQFF. The CDR3 DNA follows: TGTGCCAGCAGCGTCCCCGGGACAGGGCTGGACAATGAGCAGTTCTTC. The full variable domain, rest sourced from reference TRBV5-4 and TRBJ2-1, is ETGVTQSPTHLIKTRGQQVTLRCSSQSGHNTVSWYQQALGQGPQFIFQYYREEENGRGNFPPRFSGLQFPNYSSELNVNALELDDSALYLCASSVPGTGLDNEQFFGPGTRLTVL.

The chain joins TRBV3-1 (or the pseudogene TRBV3-2) to TRBJ2-3; the match to TRBD2 covers 15 bases. CDR1 and CDR2 (germline): LGHDT, YNNKEL (reference sequence). J lost 4 bases, V lost 4 bases, and 6 bases had no gene match. CDR3 length equals 17 residues. The CDR3 loop is CASSPRTSGGAADTQYF. CDR3 DNA: TGTGCCAGCAGCCCGAGGACTAGCGGGGGGGCCGCAGATACGCAGTATTTT.

Points on this clone: Additional DNA sequences in this sample encode the identical CDR3. This chain links TRBV18 with TRBJ2-5; possibly TRBD1 for D (6 bases). The germline V gene encodes CDR1 KGHSH and CDR2 LQKENI. The V gene lost 6 bases and the J gene lost 1 base, with 12 bases spanning the gap. The CDR3 is 14 residues long. The CDR3 coding sequence is TGTGCCAGCTCGCGCGGACAGCTCCAAGAGACCCAGTACTTC. Encoded protein: CASSRGQLQETQYF.

V usage is TRBV7-2 and J usage is TRBJ2-7; the match to TRBD1 covers 8 bases. The length of the CDR3 is 16 residues. In germline, CDR1 is SGHTA, CDR2 FQGNSA. Trimming took 1 base from V and 3 from J; bases not matched to a gene: 8. Here the CDR3 reads CASSLEAPTGGYEQYF. Here the CDR3 DNA reads TGTGCCAGCAGCTTAGAAGCCCCTACAGGGGGCTACGAGCAGTACTTC. Complete variable domain (other parts from reference TRBV7-2 and TRBJ2-7): GAGVSQSPSNKVTEKGKDVELRCDPISGHTALYWYRQSLGQGLEFLIYFQGNSAPDKSGLPSDRFSAERTGGSVSTLTIQRTQQEDSAVYLCASSLEAPTGGYEQYFGPGTRLTVT.

The V and J genes are TRBV7-8 and TRBJ1-1; D is ambiguous. Germline V gives CDR1 SGHVS, CDR2 FQNEAQ. The V end lost 4 bases, the J end lost 0 bases, and 15 bases lay between the germline ends. This CDR3 region has 16 residues. The CDR3 region is CASSYGDPMVNTEAFF. CDR3 in DNA: TGTGCCAGCAGCTATGGGGATCCTATGGTGAACACTGAAGCTTTCTTT.